This T cell receptor (beta chain) was sequenced during a study of blood T cells in healthy people across ages. This clonotype was seen ten or more times. A second PCR, run for roughly 7 to 12 cycles, used a sample-barcoded 5' primer plus a J-beta primer mix. One entry per CDR3 protein, called by TCRdb with MiXCR from the 5' RACE reads. This table has 550,000 to 750,000 distinct CDR3 sequences, roughly 20% appearing once. The V end was cut by 3 bases, the J end by 1 base, with 7 bases between. There are 13 residues in the CDR3. Per the germline V gene, CDR1 is SGHRS and CDR2 is YFSETQ. The V and J genes are TRBV5-1 and TRBJ2-5; D unclear. The sample comprised blood. This TCR was sampled from a man aged 70 or older in good health. This CDR3 is CASSWTGQETQYF. For the CDR3, the DNA is TGCGCCAGCAGCTGGACGGGCCAAGAGACCCAGTACTTC.